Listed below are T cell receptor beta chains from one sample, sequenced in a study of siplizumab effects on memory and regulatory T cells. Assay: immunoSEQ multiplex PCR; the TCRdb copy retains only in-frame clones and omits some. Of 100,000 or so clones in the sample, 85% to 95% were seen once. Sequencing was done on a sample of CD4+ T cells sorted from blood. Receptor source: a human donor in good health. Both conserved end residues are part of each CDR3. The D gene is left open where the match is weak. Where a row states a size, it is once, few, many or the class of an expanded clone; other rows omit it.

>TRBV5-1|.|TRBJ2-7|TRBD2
TGTGCCAGCAGCCAAGCCTTTCGGGGGGTCTACGAGCAGTACTTC
CASSQAFRGVYEQYF
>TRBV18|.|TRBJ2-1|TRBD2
TGTGCCAGCTCACCGGGACTAGCGGAGGGGAATGAGCAGTTCTTC
CASSPGLAEGNEQFF
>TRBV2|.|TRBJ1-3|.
TGTGCCAGCAAGGAAGGGGCTGGTGGAAACACCATATATTTT
CASKEGAGGNTIYF
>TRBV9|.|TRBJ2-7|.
TGTGCCAGCAGCCCTCGGTGGGGTTCCTACGAGCAGTACTTC
CASSPRWGSYEQYF
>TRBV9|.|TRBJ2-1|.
TGTGCCAGCAGCAACCGCGGACAGAATGAGCAGTTCTTC
CASSNRGQNEQFF
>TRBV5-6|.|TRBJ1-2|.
TGTGCCAGCACCGCAATTTGGGGAAGTGGCTACACCTTC
CASTAIWGSGYTF
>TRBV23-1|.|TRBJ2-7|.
TGCGCCAGCACGCTAGGGGGGTACGAGCAGTACTTC
CASTLGGYEQYF
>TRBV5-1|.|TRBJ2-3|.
TGCGCCAGCAGCAGGGAGGCCCGAGCACTCACGGATACGCAGTATTTT
CASSREARALTDTQYF
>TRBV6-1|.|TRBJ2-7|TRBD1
TGTGCCAGCAGTAACCGGGACAGGCTCTACGAGCAGTACTTC
CASSNRDRLYEQYF
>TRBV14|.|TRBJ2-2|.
TGTGCCAGCAGCCAAGATCTTACAGCCGGGGAGCTGTTTTTT
CASSQDLTAGELFF
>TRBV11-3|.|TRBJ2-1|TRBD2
TGTGCCAGCAGCTCCCTAGCGGGAGGGAGCCCTGAGCAGTTCTTC
CASSSLAGGSPEQFF
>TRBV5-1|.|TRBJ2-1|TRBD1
TGCGCCAGCAGCTTAAGACAGGGAAATGAGCAGTTCTTC
CASSLRQGNEQFF
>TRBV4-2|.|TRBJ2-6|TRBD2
TGTGCCAGCAGCCAAGGTCTAGCGGGAGGCCTCGGGGCCAACGTCCTGACTTTC
CASSQGLAGGLGANVLTF
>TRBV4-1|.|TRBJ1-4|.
.
CASSQDSGTPNCFF
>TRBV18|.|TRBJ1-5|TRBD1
TGTGCCAGCGATACAGGGGTGGGACAGCCCCAGCATTTT
CASDTGVGQPQHF
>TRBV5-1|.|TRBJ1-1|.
TGCGCCAGCAGCACCACTACAGGGATAGGTGAAGCTTTCTTT
CASSTTTGIGEAFF
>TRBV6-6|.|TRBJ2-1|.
TGTGCCAGCAGTAAATTGGGACTCTACAATGAGCAGTTCTTC
CASSKLGLYNEQFF
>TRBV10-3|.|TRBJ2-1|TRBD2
TGTGCCATCAGGGAGAGACTAGCGGACTTCGAGCAGTTCTTC
CAIRERLADFEQFF
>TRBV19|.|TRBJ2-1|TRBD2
TGTGCCAGTAGTATAGAAACTAGCGGAGACGATGAGCAGTTCTTC
CASSIETSGDDEQFF
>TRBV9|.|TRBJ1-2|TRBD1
TGTGCCAGCAGCGGGACAGGGTCCGATTATGGCTACACCTTC
CASSGTGSDYGYTF
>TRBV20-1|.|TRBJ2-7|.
TGCAGTGCTAGTACCTACGAGCAGTACTTC
CSASTYEQYF
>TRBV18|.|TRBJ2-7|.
TGTGCCAGCTCACGGGAGTGGGGGGCCGAGCAGTACTTC
CASSREWGAEQYF
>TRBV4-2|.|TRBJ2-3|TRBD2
TGTGCCAGCAGCCAAGAACGGGTAGCGGGTTTAGATACGCAGTATTTT
CASSQERVAGLDTQYF
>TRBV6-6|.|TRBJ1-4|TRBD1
TGTGCCAGCAGTTTAGGGACAGGGTATGAAAAACTGTTTTTT
CASSLGTGYEKLFF
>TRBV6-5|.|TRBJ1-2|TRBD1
TGTGCCAGCAGTTACCTTCGGACAGGCGACTATGGCTACACCTTC
CASSYLRTGDYGYTF
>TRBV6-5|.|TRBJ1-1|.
TGTGCCAGCAGGCGGACCCTTCCAAACACTGAAGCTTTCTTT
CASRRTLPNTEAFF
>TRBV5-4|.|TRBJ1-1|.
TGTGCCAGCAGCTTGGGGGACGATTTGGAAGCTTTCTTT
CASSLGDDLEAFF
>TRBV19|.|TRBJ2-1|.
TGTGCCAGTTACAATGAGCAGTTCTTC
CASYNEQFF
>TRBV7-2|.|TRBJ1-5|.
TGTGCCAGCAGCTTACAGGGTTTTGTCAATCAGCCCCAGCATTTT
CASSLQGFVNQPQHF
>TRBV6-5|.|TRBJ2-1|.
TGTGCCAGCAGAGACATTTATCTCCCCTACAATGAGCAGTTCTTC
CASRDIYLPYNEQFF
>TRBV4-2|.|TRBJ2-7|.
TGTGCCAGCAGCCAGACCTTCGACCGTCAGCAGTACTTC
CASSQTFDRQQYF
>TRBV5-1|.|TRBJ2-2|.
TGCGCCAGCTACCAGCAGACCGGGGAGCTGTTTTTT
CASYQQTGELFF
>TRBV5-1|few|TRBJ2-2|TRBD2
TGCGCCAGCAGCTTGGCGGGGGGCACCGGGGAGCTGTTTTTT
CASSLAGGTGELFF
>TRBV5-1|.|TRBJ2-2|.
TGCGCCAGCAGCCCTCCCAGGGCCAACACCGGGGAGCTGTTTTTT
CASSPPRANTGELFF
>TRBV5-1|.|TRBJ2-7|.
TGCGCCAGCAGCTTGGATCTGGGCTACGAGCAGTACTTC
CASSLDLGYEQYF
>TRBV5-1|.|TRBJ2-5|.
TGCGCCAGCAGCTTGACGGTGGGAAGGCAAGAGACCCAGTACTTC
CASSLTVGRQETQYF
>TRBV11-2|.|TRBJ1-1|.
TGTGCCAGCAGCTTATCCCAGGGGCACACTGAAGCTTTCTTT
CASSLSQGHTEAFF
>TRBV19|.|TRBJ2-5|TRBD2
TGTGCCAGTAACCCCCGTAGGGGACTAGCGGGGAATAGGGAGACCCAGTACTTC
CASNPRRGLAGNRETQYF
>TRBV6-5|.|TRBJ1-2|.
TGTGCCAGCAGTTGGCAGGGGAACTATGGCTACACCTTC
CASSWQGNYGYTF
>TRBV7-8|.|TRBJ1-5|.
TGTGCCAGCAGCCCTAGTTCAGTTAGCAATCAGCCCCAGCATTTT
CASSPSSVSNQPQHF
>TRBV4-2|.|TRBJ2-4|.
TGTGCCAGCAGCCAAGTGAGTGCCGGGGGAGCCAAAAACATTCAGTACTTC
CASSQVSAGGAKNIQYF
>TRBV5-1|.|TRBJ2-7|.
TGCGCCAGCAGCTTGAACAGGATATACGAGCAGTACTTC
CASSLNRIYEQYF
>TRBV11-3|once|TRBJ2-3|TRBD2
TGTGCCAGCAGCTACGTGGGAGGGCCCCCAGATACGCAGTATTTT
CASSYVGGPPDTQYF
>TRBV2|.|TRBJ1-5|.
TGTGCCAGCGGTAGAGGGGACACAAATCAGCCCCAGCATTTT
CASGRGDTNQPQHF
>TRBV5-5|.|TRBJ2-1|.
TGTGCCAGCAGCCCCCCTCAGGGTCATGAGCAGTTCTTC
CASSPPQGHEQFF
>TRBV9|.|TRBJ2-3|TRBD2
TGTGCCAGCAGCGTAGCGGGAGGGCACACAGATACGCAGTATTTT
CASSVAGGHTDTQYF
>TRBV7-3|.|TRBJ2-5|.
TGTGCCAGCAGCTTAATGGGCGGGTACCAAGAGACCCAGTACTTC
CASSLMGGYQETQYF
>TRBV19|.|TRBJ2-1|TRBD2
TGTGCCAGTAGCGGGACTAGCGCTGGTGAGCAGTTCTTC
CASSGTSAGEQFF
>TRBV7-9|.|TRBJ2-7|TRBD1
TGTGCCAGCAGCTTAGCGGGGGGACAGGGATCCCCCTACGAGCAGTACTTC
CASSLAGGQGSPYEQYF
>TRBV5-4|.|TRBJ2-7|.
TGTGCCAGCAGCTTGGCGGCCACCTACGAGCAGTACTTC
CASSLAATYEQYF
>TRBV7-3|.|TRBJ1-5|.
TGTGCCAGCAGCCTGGATCGGACTAGCAATCAGCCCCAGCATTTT
CASSLDRTSNQPQHF
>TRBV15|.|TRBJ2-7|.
TGTGCCACCAGCAGAGACCCTCTTGCAACTGACGAGCAGTACTTC
CATSRDPLATDEQYF
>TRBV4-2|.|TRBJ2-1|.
TGTGCCAGCAGCCAAGGAGGTGGGACGGATGAGCAGTTCTTC
CASSQGGGTDEQFF
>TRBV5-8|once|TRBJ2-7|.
TGTGCCAGCAGTCAAAAATGGGGCATGTCCTACGAGCAGTACTTC
CASSQKWGMSYEQYF